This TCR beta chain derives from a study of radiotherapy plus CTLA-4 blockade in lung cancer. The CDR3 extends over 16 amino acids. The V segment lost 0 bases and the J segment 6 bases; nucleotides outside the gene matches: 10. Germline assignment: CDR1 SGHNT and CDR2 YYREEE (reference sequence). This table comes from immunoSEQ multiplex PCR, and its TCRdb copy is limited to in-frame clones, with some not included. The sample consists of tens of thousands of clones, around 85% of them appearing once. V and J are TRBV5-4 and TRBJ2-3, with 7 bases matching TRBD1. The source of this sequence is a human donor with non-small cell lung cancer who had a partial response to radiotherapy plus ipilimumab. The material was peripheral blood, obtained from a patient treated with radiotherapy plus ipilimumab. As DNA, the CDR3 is TGTGCCAGCAGCTTGGACCCAGGGGGTGTGTCGGATACGCAGTATTTT. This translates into CASSLDPGGVSDTQYF.